This TCR beta chain was sequenced for a study of cytomegalovirus exposure and HLA in healthy donors. Overall study findings and caveats: Among the CMV-associated chains, a few were confirmed in vitro as specific for CMV antigens.

Remarks on this clone: The antigen remains undetermined.

The ends lost 5 bases at V and 10 bases at J; junction bases unmatched: 4. Germline-derived CDR1 and CDR2 are SGHTA and FQGTGA. The CDR3 has 14 amino acids. Primers for the PCR totalled 60 Vbeta and 13 Jbeta. Methods used by the authors: The authors later counted roughly 77 million unique TCR beta chains, some 10 million of them shared. Data came from immunoSEQ multiplex PCR; TCRdb stores just in-frame clones and leaves some out. That table furnishes V, J and clone size, whereas the DNA furnished D and trimming. This sample has about 120,000 clones; around 60% occur once, and the top ten carry 8.5% to 9.5%.

This clonotype originated in a woman aged 40-49 years in good health and CMV-seropositive. The chain links TRBV7-3 to TRBJ2-1; 14 bases match TRBD2. Sequenced material: PBMCs. This CDR3 is CASSGTSGRGEQFF. DNA for the CDR3: TGTGCCAGCAGCGGGACTAGCGGGAGAGGCGAGCAGTTCTTC.